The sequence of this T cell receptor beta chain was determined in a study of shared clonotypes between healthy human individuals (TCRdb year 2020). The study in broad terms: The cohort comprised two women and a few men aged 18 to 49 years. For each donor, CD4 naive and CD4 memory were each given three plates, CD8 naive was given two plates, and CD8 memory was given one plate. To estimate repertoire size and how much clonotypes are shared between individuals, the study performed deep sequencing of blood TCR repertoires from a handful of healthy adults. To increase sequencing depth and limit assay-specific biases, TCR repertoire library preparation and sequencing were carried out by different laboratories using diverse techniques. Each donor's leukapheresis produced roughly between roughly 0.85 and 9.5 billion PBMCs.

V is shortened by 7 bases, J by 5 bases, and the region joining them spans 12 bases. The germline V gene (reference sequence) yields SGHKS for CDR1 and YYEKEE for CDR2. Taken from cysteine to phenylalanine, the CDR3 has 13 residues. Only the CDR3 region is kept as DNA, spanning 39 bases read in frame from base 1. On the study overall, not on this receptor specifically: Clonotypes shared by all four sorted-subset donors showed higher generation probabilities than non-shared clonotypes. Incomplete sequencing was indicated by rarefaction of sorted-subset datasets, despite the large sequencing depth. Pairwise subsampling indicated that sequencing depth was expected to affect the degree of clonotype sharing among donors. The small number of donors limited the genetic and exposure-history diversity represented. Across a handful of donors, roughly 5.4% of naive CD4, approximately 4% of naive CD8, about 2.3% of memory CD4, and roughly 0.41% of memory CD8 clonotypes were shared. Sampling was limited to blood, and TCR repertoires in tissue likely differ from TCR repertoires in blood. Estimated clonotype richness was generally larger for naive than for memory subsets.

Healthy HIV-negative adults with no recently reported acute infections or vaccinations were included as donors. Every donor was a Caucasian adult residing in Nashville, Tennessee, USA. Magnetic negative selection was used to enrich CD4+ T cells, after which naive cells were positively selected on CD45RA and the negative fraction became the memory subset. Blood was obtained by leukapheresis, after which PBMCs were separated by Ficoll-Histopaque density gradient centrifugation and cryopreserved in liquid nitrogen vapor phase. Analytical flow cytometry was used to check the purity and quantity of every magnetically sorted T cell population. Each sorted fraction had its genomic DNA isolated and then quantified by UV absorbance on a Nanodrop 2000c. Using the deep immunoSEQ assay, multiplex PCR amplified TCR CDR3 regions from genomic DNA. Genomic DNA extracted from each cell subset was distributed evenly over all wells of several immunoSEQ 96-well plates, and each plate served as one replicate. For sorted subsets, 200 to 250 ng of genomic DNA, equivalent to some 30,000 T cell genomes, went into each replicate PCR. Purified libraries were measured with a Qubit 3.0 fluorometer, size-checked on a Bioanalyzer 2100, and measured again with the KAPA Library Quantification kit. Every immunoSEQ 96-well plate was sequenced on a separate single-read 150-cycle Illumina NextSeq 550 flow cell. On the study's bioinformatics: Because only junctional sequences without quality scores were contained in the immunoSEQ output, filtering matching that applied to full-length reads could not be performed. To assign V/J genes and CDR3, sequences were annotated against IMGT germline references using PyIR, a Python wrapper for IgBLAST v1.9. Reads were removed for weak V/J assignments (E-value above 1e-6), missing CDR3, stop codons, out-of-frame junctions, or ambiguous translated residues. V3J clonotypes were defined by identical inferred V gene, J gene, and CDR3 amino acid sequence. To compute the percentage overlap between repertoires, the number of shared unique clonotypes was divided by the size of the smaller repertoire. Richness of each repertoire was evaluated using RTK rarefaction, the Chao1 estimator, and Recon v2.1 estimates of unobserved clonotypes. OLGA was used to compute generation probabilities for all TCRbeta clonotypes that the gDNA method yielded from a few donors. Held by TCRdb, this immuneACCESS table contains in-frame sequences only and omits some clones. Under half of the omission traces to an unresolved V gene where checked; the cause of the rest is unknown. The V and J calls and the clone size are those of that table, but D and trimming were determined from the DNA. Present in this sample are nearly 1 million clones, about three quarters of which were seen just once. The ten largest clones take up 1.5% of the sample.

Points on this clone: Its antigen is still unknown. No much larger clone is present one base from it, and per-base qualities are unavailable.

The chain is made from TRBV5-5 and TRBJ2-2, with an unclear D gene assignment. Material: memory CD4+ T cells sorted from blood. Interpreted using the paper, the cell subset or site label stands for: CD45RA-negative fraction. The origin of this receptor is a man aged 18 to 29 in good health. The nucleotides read TGTGCCAGCCTACTATTCCGGACCGGGGAGCTGTTTTTT. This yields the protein CASLLFRTGELFF. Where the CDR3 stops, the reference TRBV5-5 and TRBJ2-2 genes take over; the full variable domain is DAGVTQSPTHLIKTRGQQVTLRCSPISGHKSVSWYQQVLGQGPQFIFQYYEKEERGRGNFPDRFSARQFPNYSSELNVNALLLGDSALYLCASLLFRTGELFFGEGSRLTVL.